This TCR beta chain was recorded in a study of shared clonotypes between healthy human individuals. Study-wide background: Plates per donor: three CD4 naive, three CD4 memory, two CD8 naive, one CD8 memory.

Study outcomes and limitations: Sequencing depth was predicted to influence how clonotypes are shared among donors. A handful of donors held roughly 5% of naive CD4 clonotypes in common. Sampling involved blood alone; tissue repertoires likely differ.

Comments on this clone: Its antigen is unknown.

The CDR3 length is 14 residues. Germline V gene data show CDR1 as SGDLS and CDR2 as YYNGEE. V trimming: 4 bases; J trimming: 8 bases; junction bases outside the gene matches: 11. Measured with immunoSEQ multiplex PCR; TCRdb has only the in-frame clones, and not every one. This sample has some 1.1 million clones, with roughly 80% found just once. This TCR was recovered from a man aged 18 to 35 in good health. Some clones in this sample may be carry-over from other donors' samples. The sample taken for sequencing was memory CD4+ T cells from PBMCs. Subset defined: CD45RA-negative fraction. The chain uses TRBV9 and TRBJ1-2; 7 bases are a match to TRBD1. The CDR3 here is CASSPQGTARGYTF. CDR3 sequence (DNA): TGTGCCAGCAGCCCGCAGGGGACAGCCCGAGGCTACACCTTC. Combining the CDR3 with reference TRBV9 and TRBJ1-2 gives the whole variable domain DSGVTQTPKHLITATGQRVTLRCSPRSGDLSVYWYQQSLDQGLQFLIQYYNGEERAKGNILERFSAQQFPDLHSELNLSSLELGDSALYFCASSPQGTARGYTFGSGTRLTVV.